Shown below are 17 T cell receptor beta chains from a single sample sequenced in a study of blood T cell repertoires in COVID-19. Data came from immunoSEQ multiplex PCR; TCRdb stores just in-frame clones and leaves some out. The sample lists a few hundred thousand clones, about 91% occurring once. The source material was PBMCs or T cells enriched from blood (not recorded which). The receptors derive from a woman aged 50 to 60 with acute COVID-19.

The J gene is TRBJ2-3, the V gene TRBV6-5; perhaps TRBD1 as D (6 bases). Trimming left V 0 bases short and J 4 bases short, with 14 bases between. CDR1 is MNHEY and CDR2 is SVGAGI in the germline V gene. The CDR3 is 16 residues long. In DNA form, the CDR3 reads TGTGCCAGCAGTTACTCGATAGTTCAGGGGCCAGATACGCAGTATTTT. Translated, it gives CASSYSIVQGPDTQYF.

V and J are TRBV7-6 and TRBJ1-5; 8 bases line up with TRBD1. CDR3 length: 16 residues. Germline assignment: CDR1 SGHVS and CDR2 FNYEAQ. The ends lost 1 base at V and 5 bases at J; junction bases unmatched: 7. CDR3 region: CASSLGNRGTHQPQHF. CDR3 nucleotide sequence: TGTGCCAGCAGCTTAGGGAACAGGGGGACACATCAGCCCCAGCATTTT.

CDR3 sequence (DNA): TGTGCCAGCAGCCAAGAAGCAGGGTCTAATGGCTACACCTTC. This sequence encodes CASSQEAGSNGYTF. V usage is TRBV4-2 and J usage is TRBJ1-2; D might be TRBD1 (5 bases). Germline V lookup: CDR1 LGHNA, CDR2 YNFKEQ. This CDR3 spans 14 amino acids. Trimming took off 0 bases at V and 6 bases at J, with 11 bases between the two ends.

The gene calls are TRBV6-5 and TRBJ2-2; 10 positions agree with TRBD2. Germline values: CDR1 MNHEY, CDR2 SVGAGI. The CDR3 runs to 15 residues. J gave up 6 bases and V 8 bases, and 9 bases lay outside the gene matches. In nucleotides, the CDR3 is TGTGCCAGCGAGCCCGCTAGCGGGAGTGCCGGGGAGCTGTTTTTT. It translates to CASEPASGSAGELFF.

The CDR3 is CASSIIAGGTDTQYF. The CDR3 DNA sequence: TGTGCCAGCAGTATCATAGCGGGAGGGACAGATACGCAGTATTTT. J is TRBJ2-3 and V is TRBV6-6, with 11 bases identical to TRBD2. The germline CDR1 and CDR2 sequences are MNHNY and SVGAGI (reference sequence). The CDR3 contains 15 residues. The ends lost 5 bases at V and 3 bases at J; junction bases unmatched: 4.

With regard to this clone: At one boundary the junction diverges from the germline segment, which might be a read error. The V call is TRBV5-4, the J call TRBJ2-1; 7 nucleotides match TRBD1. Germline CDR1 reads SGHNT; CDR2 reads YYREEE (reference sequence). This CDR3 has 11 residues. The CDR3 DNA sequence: TGTGCCAGCAGCCTAGGACAGGCACGCCTCTTC. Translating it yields CASSLGQARLF.

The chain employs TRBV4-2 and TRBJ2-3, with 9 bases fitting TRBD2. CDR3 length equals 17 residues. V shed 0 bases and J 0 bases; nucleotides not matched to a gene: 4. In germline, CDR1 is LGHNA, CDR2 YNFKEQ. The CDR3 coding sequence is TGTGCCAGCAGCCAAGAACTAGCGGGCTTAAGCACAGATACGCAGTATTTT. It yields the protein CASSQELAGLSTDTQYF.

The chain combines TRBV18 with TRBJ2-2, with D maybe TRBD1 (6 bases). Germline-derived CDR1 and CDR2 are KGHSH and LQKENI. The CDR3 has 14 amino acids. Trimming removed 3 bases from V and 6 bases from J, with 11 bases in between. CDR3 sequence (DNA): TGTGCCAGCTCACCGAGGACAGTCCCCGGGGAGCTGTTTTTT. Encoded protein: CASSPRTVPGELFF.

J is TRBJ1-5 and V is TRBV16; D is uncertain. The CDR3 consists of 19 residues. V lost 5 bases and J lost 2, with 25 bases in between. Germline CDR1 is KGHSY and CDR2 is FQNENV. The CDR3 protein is CASSDQLIKARAGNQPQHF. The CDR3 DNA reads TGTGCCAGCAGCGATCAATTAATCAAGGCCCGAGCGGGCAATCAGCCCCAGCATTTT.

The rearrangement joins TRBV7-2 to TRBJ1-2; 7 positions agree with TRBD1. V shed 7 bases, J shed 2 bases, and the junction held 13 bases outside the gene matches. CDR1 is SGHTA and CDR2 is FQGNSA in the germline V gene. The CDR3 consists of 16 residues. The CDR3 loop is CASNRGKKVGNYGYTF. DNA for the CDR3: TGTGCCAGCAACAGGGGCAAGAAAGTCGGGAACTATGGCTACACCTTC.

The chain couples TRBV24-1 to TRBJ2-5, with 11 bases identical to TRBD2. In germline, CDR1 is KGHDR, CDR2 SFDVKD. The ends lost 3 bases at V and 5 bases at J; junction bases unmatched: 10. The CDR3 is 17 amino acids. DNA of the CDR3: TGTGCCACCAGTGATCGTCATAGCGGGAGGGCCGGGGAGACCCAGTACTTC. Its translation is CATSDRHSGRAGETQYF.

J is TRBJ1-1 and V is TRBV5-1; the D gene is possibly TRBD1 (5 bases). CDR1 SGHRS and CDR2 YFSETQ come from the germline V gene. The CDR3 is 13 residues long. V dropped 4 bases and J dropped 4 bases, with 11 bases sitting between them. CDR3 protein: CASSGREGTEAFF. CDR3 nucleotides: TGCGCCAGCAGCGGCAGGGAGGGCACTGAAGCTTTCTTT.

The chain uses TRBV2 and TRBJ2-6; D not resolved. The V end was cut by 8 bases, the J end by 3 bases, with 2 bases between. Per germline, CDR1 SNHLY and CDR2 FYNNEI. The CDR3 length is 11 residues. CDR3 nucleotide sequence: TGTGCCAGCCATGGGGCCAACGTCCTGACTTTC. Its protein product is CASHGANVLTF.

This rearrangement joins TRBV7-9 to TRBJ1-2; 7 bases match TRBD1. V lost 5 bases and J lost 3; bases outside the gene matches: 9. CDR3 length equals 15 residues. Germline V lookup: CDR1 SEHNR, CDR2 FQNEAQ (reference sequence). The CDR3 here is CASSPGGGDYYGYTF. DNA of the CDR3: TGTGCCAGCAGCCCGGGAGGGGGCGATTACTATGGCTACACCTTC.

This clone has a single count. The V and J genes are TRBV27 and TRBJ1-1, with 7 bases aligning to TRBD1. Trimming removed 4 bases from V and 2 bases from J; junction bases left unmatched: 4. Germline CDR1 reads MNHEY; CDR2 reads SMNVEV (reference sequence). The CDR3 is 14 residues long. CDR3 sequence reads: CASSSTGINTEAFF. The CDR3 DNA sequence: TGTGCCAGCAGTTCGACAGGGATAAACACTGAAGCTTTCTTT.

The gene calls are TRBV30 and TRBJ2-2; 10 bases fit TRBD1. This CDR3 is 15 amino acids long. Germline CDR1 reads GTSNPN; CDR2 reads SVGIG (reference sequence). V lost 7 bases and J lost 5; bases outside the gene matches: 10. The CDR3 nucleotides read TGTGCCTCAAAGGGGGACAGGGGAGTTACCGGGGAGCTGTTTTTT. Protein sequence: CASKGDRGVTGELFF.

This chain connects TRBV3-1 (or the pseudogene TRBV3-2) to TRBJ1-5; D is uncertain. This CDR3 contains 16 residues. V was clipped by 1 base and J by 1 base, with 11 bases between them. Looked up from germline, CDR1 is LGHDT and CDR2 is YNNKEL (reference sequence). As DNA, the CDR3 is TGTGCCAGCAGCCAAGTCGGAGGTAGGAGCAATCAGCCCCAGCATTTT. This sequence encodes CASSQVGGRSNQPQHF.